Below, 20 T cell receptor beta chains from the same sample are listed, as sequenced in a study of post-analysis software for immune sequencing data. Study results and limitations: Four to six TRBV segments, including TRBV5-6, TRBV5-1 and TRBV20-1, were more frequent in patients than controls.

The TCR beta cDNA libraries carried unique molecular identifiers. One entry per CDR3 protein, called by TCRdb with MiXCR from the PCR reads. The table has roughly 540,000 distinct CDR3 sequences, 34% seen once. No antigen has been assigned to these receptors. Sequencing was done on a sample of blood. The receptors come from a girl between 2 and 17 years old with multiple sclerosis.

The chain carries TRBV5-1 and TRBJ2-3; D is ambiguous. Germline V gene sequence: CDR1 SGHRS, CDR2 YFSETQ. This CDR3 is built from 14 residues. V shed 0 bases and J shed 4 bases, with 9 bases lying between them. The CDR3 loop is CASSLVGSADTQYF. In DNA, the CDR3 is TGCGCCAGCAGCTTGGTAGGCAGCGCAGATACGCAGTATTTT.

The chain uses TRBV21-1 and TRBJ2-3. TRBV21-1 is labeled a pseudogene. CDR3 length: 18 residues. Written as DNA, the CDR3 is TGTGCCAGCAGCAAAATACTCCATTTGGGATACCCGTGGGATACGCAGTATTTT. It translates to CASSKILHLGYPWDTQYF.

This clonotype was found a few times. The rearrangement uses TRBV5-1 and TRBJ2-2, with D possibly matching TRBD2 (6 bases). Germline CDR1 and CDR2: SGHRS and YFSETQ. The V end lost 4 bases, the J end lost 4 bases, and 20 bases lay between the germline ends. This CDR3 comprises 17 residues. For the CDR3, the DNA is TGCGCCAGCAGCCGGGGGACCACCACGGTTGGCACCGGGGAGCTGTTTTTT. As protein: CASSRGTTTVGTGELFF.

The V call is TRBV12-3 or TRBV12-4, the J call TRBJ2-5, with 7 positions matching TRBD2. The J call could be wrong; TRBJ2-7 is a better fit for the DNA end. The CDR3 has 15 amino acids. CDR3 protein: CASSSERGDEYEQYF. For the CDR3, the DNA is TGTGCCAGCAGTTCGGAGCGGGGAGACGAATACGAGCAGTACTTC.

J is TRBJ2-3 and V is TRBV20-1, with unresolved D. Trimming pared 0 bases from V and 2 bases from J, leaving 15 bases between. CDR1 is DFQATT, CDR2 SNEGSKA, per germline (reference sequence). The CDR3 loop spans 16 amino acids. Written as DNA, the CDR3 is TGCAGTGCTAGAGATGAGTGGCGGAGTAACACAGATACGCAGTATTTT. It translates to CSARDEWRSNTDTQYF.

This chain joins TRBV5-1 and TRBJ1-1; no clear D gene. Germline lookup yields CDR1 SGHRS and CDR2 YFSETQ. V was trimmed by 4 bases and J by 8 bases, leaving 9 bases between them. The CDR3 contains 11 residues. CDR3 DNA sequence: TGCGCCAGCAGCCTGGGTCGAGAAGCTTTCTTT. It is translated as CASSLGREAFF.

This clonotype was recorded a few times. The rearrangement links TRBV6-2 or TRBV6-3 to TRBJ2-3; tentative D call: TRBD1 (6 bases). CDR3 size: 14 residues. The germline gives CDR1 MNHEY, CDR2 SVGEGT. The V end lost 1 base, the J end lost 6 bases, and 11 bases lay between the germline ends. The CDR3 reads CASSYWKQGDTQYF. The CDR3 DNA follows: TGTGCCAGCAGTTACTGGAAACAGGGCGATACGCAGTATTTT.

The chain links TRBV20-1 to TRBJ2-1; 8 bases line up with TRBD2. The J call may be mistaken, given a closer DNA end match to TRBJ2-7. The germline V gene encodes CDR1 DFQATT and CDR2 SNEGSKA (reference sequence). The CDR3 has 15 amino acids. CDR3 sequence reads: CSASEAGETYNEQYF. For the CDR3, the DNA is TGCAGTGCTAGTGAAGCGGGGGAGACCTACAATGAGCAGTACTTC.

This chain joins TRBV5-1 and TRBJ2-2; D might be TRBD1 or TRBD2, each matching 5 bases. Per germline, CDR1 SGHRS and CDR2 YFSETQ. The CDR3 runs 18 residues. The V end lost 0 bases, the J end lost 1 base, and 16 bases lay between the germline ends. CDR3 amino acids: CASSLDPGRAQNTGELFF. The DNA for the CDR3 is TGCGCCAGCAGCTTGGACCCGGGGCGGGCTCAGAACACCGGGGAGCTGTTTTTT. The full variable domain, rest sourced from reference TRBV5-1 and TRBJ2-2, is KAGVTQTPRYLIKTRGQQVTLSCSPISGHRSVSWYQQTPGQGLQFLFEYFSETQRNKGNFPGRFSGRQFSNSRSEMNVSTLELGDSALYLCASSLDPGRAQNTGELFFGEGSRLTVL.

The J gene is TRBJ1-2, the V gene TRBV5-1; 9 bases are a match to TRBD1. This CDR3 has 14 amino acids. V shed 6 bases and J 4 bases; nucleotides not matched to a gene: 7. Germline V gene data show CDR1 as SGHRS and CDR2 as YFSETQ. The CDR3 coding sequence is TGCGCCAGCACCAGGGACAGGGACGGCTATGGCTACACCTTC. Residues: CASTRDRDGYGYTF.

This clonotype was detected only once. The V gene is TRBV20-1, the J gene TRBJ2-7; TRBD1 aligns across 8 bases. In germline, CDR1 is DFQATT, CDR2 SNEGSKA (reference sequence). CDR3 length equals 13 residues. The V segment lost 2 bases and the J segment 3 bases; nucleotides outside the gene matches: 3. CDR3 amino acids: CSARPTGGYEQYF. CDR3 DNA: TGCAGTGCTAGACCCACAGGGGGCTACGAGCAGTACTTC.

This clonotype was picked up many times. The rearrangement joins TRBV6-2 or TRBV6-3 to TRBJ2-6; a possible D gene is TRBD2 (6 bases). Per the germline V gene, CDR1 is MNHEY and CDR2 is SVGEGT. This CDR3 has 15 amino acids. The V end lost 7 bases, the J end lost 1 base, and 11 bases lay between the germline ends. CDR3 amino acids: CASTHGGSGANVLTF. The CDR3 coding sequence is TGTGCCAGCACCCACGGGGGTTCTGGGGCCAACGTCCTGACTTTC.

This clonotype was seen a few times. The chain joins TRBV3-1 to TRBJ1-1; no firm D call. CDR3 size: 14 residues. Germline assignment: CDR1 LGHDT and CDR2 YNNKEL (reference sequence). V was pared by 1 base and J by 1 base, with 7 bases between. CDR3 sequence: CASSQGESNTEAFF. CDR3 bases: TGTGCCAGCAGCCAAGGGGAGTCGAACACTGAAGCTTTCTTT.

This clonotype was detected a few times. V gene TRBV10-1 combines with J gene TRBJ2-1, with D perhaps matching TRBD2 (7 bases). Germline V CDR1 and CDR2: WNHNN, SYGVQD (reference sequence). CDR3 size: 15 residues. V lost 0 bases and J lost 7, with 13 bases in between. The CDR3 DNA follows: TGCGCCAGCAGTGAGTCGGGGGGGGCCGCAAATGAGCAGTTCTTC. It encodes CASSESGGAANEQFF.

The V call is TRBV5-4, the J call TRBJ2-1; 7 bases are shared with TRBD1. Looked up from germline, CDR1 is SGHNT and CDR2 is YYREEE (reference sequence). This CDR3 has 15 residues. The V gene end was trimmed by 0 bases and the J gene end by 2 bases; junction bases not matched to a gene: 2. As DNA, the CDR3 is TGTGCCAGCAGCTTGGATACAGGGGCCTACAATGAGCAGTTCTTC. The encoded protein is CASSLDTGAYNEQFF.

For this clonotype: Mismatch with germline at one junction end may stem from a read error. This chain connects TRBV5-1 to TRBJ2-5; D is perhaps TRBD1 (5 bases). The end of the DNA fits TRBJ2-7 better, so the J call may be wrong. Germline V gene lookup returns CDR1 SGHRS and CDR2 YFSETQ. This CDR3 has 12 residues. CDR3: CVSSRDSYEQYF. CDR3 sequence (DNA): TGCGTCAGCAGCCGCGACAGCTACGAGCAGTACTTC.

The chain combines TRBV9 with TRBJ2-7; 11 bases agree with TRBD1. The CDR3 loop spans 17 amino acids. The germline gives CDR1 SGDLS, CDR2 YYNGEE. Unmatched junction bases numbered 7, after V lost 1 base and J lost 1 base. CDR3 loop: CASSVSPGTGGSYEQYF. CDR3 in DNA: TGTGCCAGCAGCGTATCCCCCGGGACAGGGGGGTCCTACGAGCAGTACTTC.

The V gene is TRBV5-1, the J gene TRBJ2-2; 7 bases map to TRBD1. Trimming cost V 3 bases and J 4 bases; bases outside gene matches: 3. The CDR3 loop spans 14 amino acids. In germline, CDR1 is SGHRS, CDR2 YFSETQ. This CDR3 is CASSSQGSTGELFF. In DNA form, the CDR3 reads TGCGCCAGCAGCTCACAGGGGAGCACCGGGGAGCTGTTTTTT. The full variable domain, in which reference TRBV5-1 and TRBJ2-2 provide the parts outside the CDR3, is KAGVTQTPRYLIKTRGQQVTLSCSPISGHRSVSWYQQTPGQGLQFLFEYFSETQRNKGNFPGRFSGRQFSNSRSEMNVSTLELGDSALYLCASSSQGSTGELFFGEGSRLTVL.

The chain links TRBV2 to TRBJ1-2, with D perhaps matching TRBD1 (6 bases). Germline V gene sequence: CDR1 SNHLY, CDR2 FYNNEI. The V gene lost 5 bases and the J gene lost 7 bases, with 17 bases spanning the gap. CDR3 length: 14 amino acids. The CDR3 reads CASSPIQGGSGYTF. CDR3 sequence (DNA): TGTGCCAGCAGTCCGATACAGGGTGGGTCTGGCTACACCTTC.

This clonotype was recorded at least ten times. The rearrangement uses TRBV6-6 and TRBJ1-1; the D gene is possibly TRBD1 (5 bases). The CDR3 has 15 residues. Between the trimmed V and J ends, which lost 2 bases and 1 base, there was a span of 11 bases. Germline lookup yields CDR1 MNHNY and CDR2 SVGAGI (reference sequence). CDR3 sequence (DNA): TGTGCCAGCAGTTACGCGGGGCCGCGGAACACTGAAGCTTTCTTT. Translated, it gives CASSYAGPRNTEAFF.